Listed here are 29 T cell receptor beta chains from one sample, sequenced in a study of cytomegalovirus exposure and HLA in healthy donors. 13 Jbeta primers and 60 Vbeta primers were used for the PCR. The data were produced by immunoSEQ multiplex PCR, yet TCRdb's version contains in-frame clones alone and is incomplete. The sample holds under 200,000 clones; over 70% are singletons and the top ten take approximately 0.51%. Input material: PBMCs. The receptor source for this set is a woman in her fifties or sixties in good health and CMV-seronegative.

The V and J genes are TRBV7-3 and TRBJ2-3; 8 bases are shared with TRBD2. Germline trimming cut 4 bases from V and 2 bases from J; bases unmatched to any gene: 8. Per the germline V gene, CDR1 is SGHTA and CDR2 is FQGTGA. The CDR3 consists of 16 residues. The CDR3 sequence is CASSSLSGGPTDTQYF. DNA of the CDR3: TGTGCCAGCAGCTCGCTCTCGGGAGGGCCCACAGATACGCAGTATTTT.

The J gene is TRBJ1-1, the V gene TRBV19, with TRBD1 matching over 7 bases. In germline, CDR1 is LNHDA, CDR2 SQIVND (reference sequence). The J segment lost 5 bases and the V segment lost 6 bases, leaving 6 bases of the junction unmatched. The CDR3 has 13 amino acids. CDR3 sequence (DNA): TGTGCCAGTAGGGAGACAGGGCGGACTGAAGCTTTCTTT. It encodes CASRETGRTEAFF. Full variable domain (rest looked up from reference TRBV19 and TRBJ1-1): DGGITQSPKYLFRKEGQNVTLSCEQNLNHDAMYWYRQDPGQGLRLIYYSQIVNDFQKGDIAEGYSVSREKKESFPLTVTSAQKNPTAFYLCASRETGRTEAFFGQGTRLTVV.

This chain links TRBV6-6 with TRBJ1-2, with TRBD1 identical over 7 bases. V lost 8 bases and J lost 4; bases outside the gene matches: 7. Germline values: CDR1 MNHNY, CDR2 SVGAGI (reference sequence). This CDR3 region has 13 residues. The CDR3 region is CASLPPGGYGYTF. The CDR3 coding sequence is TGTGCCAGCCTACCCCCAGGGGGCTATGGCTACACCTTC.

J is TRBJ2-5 and V is TRBV30, with a possible D match to TRBD2 (5 bases). Germline assignment: CDR1 GTSNPN and CDR2 SVGIG (reference sequence). CDR3 length: 13 residues. With 5 bases removed from V and 0 bases from J, the gap between germline ends came to 10 bases. The CDR3 sequence is CAWESGYQETQYF. CDR3 sequence (DNA): TGTGCCTGGGAAAGCGGCTACCAAGAGACCCAGTACTTC.

The chain links TRBV27 to TRBJ1-6; tentatively, D is TRBD1 (6 bases). Germline CDR1 MNHEY, CDR2 SMNVEV (reference sequence). V gave up 6 bases and J gave up 2 bases, with 11 bases separating them. This CDR3 has 15 amino acids. In nucleotides, the CDR3 is TGTGCCAGCAGCAAAGGGACACCCTATAATTCACCCCTCCACTTT. Amino acids: CASSKGTPYNSPLHF.

This clone turned up a few times. The CDR3 region has the DNA TGTGCCAGCAGCTCAACCTCCGCTGGAGGGCGGGGCGGTGAGCTGTTTTTT. It yields the protein CASSSTSAGGRGGELFF. The chain couples TRBV28 to TRBJ2-2; D may be TRBD2 (6 bases). Trimming removed 6 bases at V and 11 bases at J, with 28 bases between. CDR1 is MDHEN and CDR2 is SYDVKM in the germline V gene. This CDR3 has 17 amino acids.

This clone was seen only a few times. V gene TRBV28 combines with J gene TRBJ2-7; 13 bases agree with TRBD2. In germline, CDR1 is MDHEN, CDR2 SYDVKM. V lost 4 bases, J lost 3 bases, and 9 bases stayed unmatched. This CDR3 comprises 17 residues. CDR3 protein: CASSSTRLAGGYYEQYF. CDR3 nucleotide sequence: TGTGCCAGCAGTTCTACCCGACTAGCGGGGGGATACTACGAGCAGTACTTC. Using reference TRBV28 and TRBJ2-7 for the parts outside the CDR3, the full variable domain is DVKVTQSSRYLVKRTGEKVFLECVQDMDHENMFWYRQDPGLGLRLIYFSYDVKMKEKGDIPEGYSVSREKKERFSLILESASTNQTSMYLCASSSTRLAGGYYEQYFGPGTRLTVT.

This clone was detected only once. V usage is TRBV7-8 and J usage is TRBJ2-5, with 10 bases aligning to TRBD2. The CDR3 runs to 16 residues. Germline V gives CDR1 SGHVS, CDR2 FQNEAQ. V gave up 2 bases and J gave up 5 bases; unmatched junction bases: 8. CDR3 sequence: CASSLSQRGGQETQYF. The CDR3 bases are TGTGCCAGCAGCTTATCACAGCGGGGGGGCCAGGAGACCCAGTACTTC. Complete variable domain (other parts from reference TRBV7-8 and TRBJ2-5): GAGVSQSPRYKVAKRGQDVALRCDPISGHVSLFWYQQALGQGPEFLTYFQNEAQLDKSGLPSDRFFAERPEGSVSTLKIQRTQQEDSAVYLCASSLSQRGGQETQYFGPGTRLLVL.

V gene TRBV2 combines with J gene TRBJ2-7; 8 bases align to TRBD2. The CDR3 extends over 17 amino acids. CDR1 and CDR2 (germline): SNHLY, FYNNEI. The V and J ends lost 3 bases and 3 bases, in that order; junction bases with no gene match: 13. CDR3 DNA sequence: TGTGCCAGCAGTGACCTCAACCTCGCGGGAGGCGTCTACGAGCAGTACTTC. Its translation: CASSDLNLAGGVYEQYF. Based on the CDR3 plus reference TRBV2 and TRBJ2-7, the full variable domain is EPEVTQTPSHQVTQMGQEVILRCVPISNHLYFYWYRQILGQKVEFLVSFYNNEISEKSEIFDDQFSVERPDGSNFTLKIRSTKLEDSAMYFCASSDLNLAGGVYEQYFGPGTRLTVT.

The chain links TRBV10-1 to TRBJ2-7; a weak D match, TRBD2 (6 bases). V shed 5 bases and J shed 2 bases, with 13 bases lying between them. Per germline, CDR1 WNHNN and CDR2 SYGVQD (reference sequence). The CDR3 spans 14 residues. Here the CDR3 DNA reads TGCGCCAGCAGTCCGGGGATAGCGGCCTACGAGCAGTACTTC. Its protein product is CASSPGIAAYEQYF.

The V gene is TRBV15, the J gene TRBJ1-1, with D maybe TRBD1 (6 bases). With 1 base removed from V and 6 bases from J, the gap between germline ends came to 15 bases. Per the germline V gene, CDR1 is LNHNV and CDR2 is YYDKDF (reference sequence). The CDR3 has 15 amino acids. CDR3 in DNA: TGTGCCACCAGCAGAGGACGCGAAGGGGGGGCTGAAGCTTTCTTT. This translates into CATSRGREGGAEAFF.

The V call is TRBV6-1, the J call TRBJ1-3, with TRBD1 identical over 8 bases. CDR1 and CDR2 from the germline V gene are MNHNS and SASEGT. CDR3 length: 14 amino acids. V lost 6 bases, J lost 4 bases, and 5 bases stayed unmatched. The CDR3 here is CASRRTGSGNTIYF. The CDR3 nucleotides read TGTGCCAGCAGGCGGACAGGGTCCGGAAACACCATATATTTT.

The V and J genes are TRBV9 and TRBJ2-2, with 8 bases matching TRBD2. V dropped 0 bases and J dropped 3; count of bases not matched to a gene: 1. The CDR3 sequence is 15 residues long. The germline gives CDR1 SGDLS, CDR2 YYNGEE. CDR3 sequence: CASSVVAGHTGELFF. The CDR3 DNA follows: TGTGCCAGCAGCGTAGTAGCGGGACACACCGGGGAGCTGTTTTTT.

The gene calls are TRBV5-4 and TRBJ2-1; TRBD1 matches at 8 bases. The CDR3 has 15 residues. Looked up from germline, CDR1 is SGHNT and CDR2 is YYREEE (reference sequence). The V segment lost 9 bases and the J segment 6 bases; nucleotides outside the gene matches: 14. CDR3 sequence: CATSENRDRFNEQFF. CDR3 DNA sequence: TGTGCCACCTCAGAAAACCGGGACAGGTTCAATGAGCAGTTCTTC.

This chain connects TRBV21-1 to TRBJ2-7; the D call of TRBD1 is as the table states it, not checked on the DNA. TRBV21-1 corresponds to a pseudogene. CDR3 length equals 18 residues. The CDR3 loop is CASSKCTDGQLSSYEQYF. The CDR3 DNA reads TGTGCCAGCAGCAAATGTACAGACGGACAGTTGAGCTCCTACGAGCAGTACTTC.

The V gene is TRBV13, the J gene TRBJ1-3, with unresolved D. This CDR3 contains 17 residues. Trimming removed 3 bases from V and 4 bases from J, with 19 bases in between. Germline values: CDR1 PRHDT, CDR2 FYEKMQ (reference sequence). The DNA for the CDR3 is TGTGCCAGCAGCTTTGATGGAGGGATGCTCCGCGGAAACACCATATATTTT. Amino acids: CASSFDGGMLRGNTIYF.

This chain joins TRBV28 and TRBJ1-4, with TRBD1 identical over 7 bases. This CDR3 has 14 residues. Germline values: CDR1 MDHEN, CDR2 SYDVKM. J was trimmed by 8 bases and V by 7 bases; bases with no gene match: 10. CDR3: CASTSTGRGEKLFF. CDR3 nucleotides: TGTGCCAGCACCTCGACAGGGCGAGGAGAAAAACTGTTTTTT.

DNA of the CDR3: TGTGCCAGCAGTTCTTTTTGGCAGATTAATTCACCCCTCCACTTT. It specifies CASSSFWQINSPLHF. This chain connects TRBV28 to TRBJ1-6, with D unresolved. V shed 4 bases and J shed 6 bases, with 13 bases lying between them. The CDR3 is 15 residues long. Germline lookup yields CDR1 MDHEN and CDR2 SYDVKM.

V gene TRBV6-5 combines with J gene TRBJ1-3; D is unclear. Germline V lookup: CDR1 MNHEY, CDR2 SVGAGI. This CDR3 has 15 residues. V gave up 2 bases and J gave up 0 bases, with 8 bases separating them. The CDR3 DNA follows: TGTGCCAGCAGTTACGCGGCAGTCTCTGGAAACACCATATATTTT. This translates into CASSYAAVSGNTIYF.

The table lists this clone with a count of one. The chain uses TRBV18 and TRBJ2-3, with 9 nucleotides matching TRBD1. The length of the CDR3 is 15 residues. Looked up from germline, CDR1 is KGHSH and CDR2 is LQKENI. V lost 4 bases and J lost 2; bases outside the gene matches: 4. This CDR3 is CASSLGQGTTDTQYF. DNA for the CDR3: TGTGCCAGCTCACTAGGACAGGGGACCACAGATACGCAGTATTTT.

This chain joins TRBV28 and TRBJ2-1; TRBD1 matches 7 bases. Unmatched junction bases numbered 11, after V lost 6 bases and J lost 3 bases. The CDR3 runs to 16 residues. CDR1 is MDHEN and CDR2 is SYDVKM in the germline V gene. CDR3 bases: TGTGCCAGCAGCCACTCAGGACAGGCGGGCTACAATGAGCAGTTCTTC. Translated, it gives CASSHSGQAGYNEQFF.

This clone has more than one count but fewer than ten. This chain connects TRBV6-1 to TRBJ2-7; 7 nucleotides agree with TRBD1. V lost 8 bases to trimming and J lost 4 bases; unmatched junction nucleotides: 2. The CDR3 has 11 amino acids. Germline CDR1 and CDR2: MNHNS and SASEGT. CDR3 bases: TGTGCCAGCCAGGGGGATTACGAGCAGTACTTC. It yields the protein CASQGDYEQYF.

This chain links TRBV19 with TRBJ1-5; D is uncertain. The CDR3 loop spans 15 amino acids. From germline, CDR1 is LNHDA and CDR2 SQIVND (reference sequence). Trimming stripped 3 bases from V and 2 bases from J, with 11 bases between. The CDR3 nucleotides are TGTGCCAGTAGTATTTCCGGGTATGGCAATCAGCCCCAGCATTTT. It translates to CASSISGYGNQPQHF.

The rearrangement links TRBV29-1 to TRBJ1-1; D is uncertain. Trimming stripped 6 bases from V and 0 bases from J, with 17 bases between. The length of the CDR3 is 15 residues. Germline lookup yields CDR1 SQVTM and CDR2 ANQGSEA. This CDR3 is CSVRGLRRLNTEAFF. In DNA form, the CDR3 reads TGCAGCGTCCGTGGTTTGAGGAGGTTGAACACTGAAGCTTTCTTT.

The V call is TRBV7-8, the J call TRBJ2-7, with 8 bases that match TRBD1. J gave up 4 bases and V 5 bases, and 13 bases lay outside the gene matches. The CDR3 spans 16 residues. Germline V gives CDR1 SGHVS, CDR2 FQNEAQ. The DNA of the CDR3 is TGTGCCAGCAGCCTCCACAGGGGGAGGTCTGAATACGAGCAGTACTTC. As protein: CASSLHRGRSEYEQYF. The full variable domain, completed using reference TRBV7-8 and TRBJ2-7, is GAGVSQSPRYKVAKRGQDVALRCDPISGHVSLFWYQQALGQGPEFLTYFQNEAQLDKSGLPSDRFFAERPEGSVSTLKIQRTQQEDSAVYLCASSLHRGRSEYEQYFGPGTRLTVT.

J is TRBJ2-3 and V is TRBV7-9; 10 bases fit TRBD1. CDR3 length: 16 residues. Germline V gene sequence: CDR1 SEHNR, CDR2 FQNEAQ (reference sequence). J gave up 5 bases and V 1 base, and 6 bases lay outside the gene matches. This CDR3 is CASSLEGTGVIDTQYF. The DNA for the CDR3 is TGTGCCAGCAGCTTAGAAGGGACAGGGGTTATAGATACGCAGTATTTT.

The chain links TRBV7-6 to TRBJ2-1; the D gene is possibly TRBD2 (5 bases). The CDR3 extends over 15 amino acids. V lost 5 bases, J lost 5 bases, and 16 bases lay in between. CDR1 is SGHVS and CDR2 is FNYEAQ in the germline V gene. CDR3 amino acids: CASSLIAWSDNEQFF. The CDR3 coding sequence is TGTGCCAGCAGCCTCATAGCGTGGTCGGACAATGAGCAGTTCTTC. The entire variable domain, with the rest obtained from reference TRBV7-6 and TRBJ2-1, is as follows: GAGVSQSPRYKVTKRGQDVALRCDPISGHVSLYWYRQALGQGPEFLTYFNYEAQQDKSGLPNDRFSAERPEGSISTLTIQRTEQRDSAMYRCASSLIAWSDNEQFFGPGTRLTVL.

This clone was counted only a few times. J is TRBJ2-2 and V is TRBV2; 8 nucleotides align to TRBD1. The V segment lost 4 bases and the J segment 3 bases; nucleotides outside the gene matches: 1. The length of the CDR3 is 14 residues. Per the germline V gene, CDR1 is SNHLY and CDR2 is FYNNEI. The CDR3 region has the DNA TGTGCCAGCAGTGTGGACAGGGACACCGGGGAGCTGTTTTTT. This translates into CASSVDRDTGELFF.

This chain uses TRBV10-3 with TRBJ2-1; TRBD1 aligns across 7 bases. J lost 3 bases, V lost 1 base, and 3 bases had no gene match. This CDR3 region has 15 residues. Per germline, CDR1 ENHRY and CDR2 SYGVKD. CDR3 coding DNA: TGTGCCATCAGTGAGTTAGGGGGCAACTACAATGAGCAGTTCTTC. This gives the protein CAISELGGNYNEQFF.